These T cell receptor beta chains were read from a single sample in a study of blood T cells in healthy people across ages. TCRdb redid the calling of the 5' RACE reads with MiXCR, one entry per CDR3 protein. The sample has about 560,000 distinct CDR3 sequences, approximately 26% seen once. The same data also contributed to another study, on T cells of mothers and their children.

Sequenced input: blood. Receptors originate from a boy aged 2 to 10 in good health. Both conserved end residues are part of each CDR3. D genes are given only for firm matches. Rows may omit the clone size; those that give it use once, few, many or a size class.

- | TRBJ2-7 | - | TRBV9 | 14 | TGTGCCAGCAGCCCCTGGGACCAGATCTACGAGCAGTACTTC | CASSPWDQIYEQYF
TRBD2 | TRBJ2-1 | - | TRBV20-1 | 15 | TGCAGTGCTAGAAGGCGGGAGAGGGGAAACAATGAGCAGTTCTTC | CSARRRERGNNEQFF
TRBD2 | TRBJ2-5 | once | TRBV12-3/TRBV12-4 | 14 | TGTGCCAGCACCTTCGGGACTATCCAAGAGACCCAGTACTTC | CASTFGTIQETQYF
- | TRBJ2-7 | - | TRBV21-1 | 15 | TGTGCCAGCAGCAAATTCGGGGGTAGCTCCTACGAGCAGTACTTC | CASSKFGGSSYEQYF
TRBD2 | TRBJ2-1 | - | TRBV5-1 | 15 | TGCGTCAGCAGCTTGAGGGCTAGCGGAGACAATGAGCAGTTCTTC | CVSSLRASGDNEQFF
- | TRBJ2-3 | - | TRBV5-1 | 13 | TGCGCCAGCAGCTTCATGTCGTCAGATACGCAGTATTTT | CASSFMSSDTQYF
- | TRBJ2-6 | - | TRBV6-1 | 15 | TGTGCCAGCAGTGAAGCCGGCTCTGGGGCCAACGTCCTGACTTTC | CASSEAGSGANVLTF
- | TRBJ1-5 | - | TRBV6-6 | 16 | TGTGCCAGCAGTCCACTCCCGGGGTCCAGCAATCAGCCCCAGCATTTT | CASSPLPGSSNQPQHF
TRBD1 | TRBJ1-2 | - | TRBV6-5 | 14 | TGTGCCAGCCGAGGGGGACAGGGGTGGTATGGCTACACCTTC | CASRGGQGWYGYTF
- | TRBJ2-4 | - | TRBV6-1 | 16 | TGTGCCAGCAGTGAACCGGACAAGGTAGCCAAAAACATTCAGTACTTC | CASSEPDKVAKNIQYF
TRBD2 | TRBJ2-5 | once | TRBV6-5 | 13 | TGTGCCAGCAGTTATGGCCTAGCGGGAGTAAGGGTCTTC | CASSYGLAGVRVF
- | TRBJ1-2 | - | TRBV7-2 | 14 | TGTGCCAGCAGCTTATTAAGCGTTTACTATGGCTACACCTTC | CASSLLSVYYGYTF
- | TRBJ2-5 | few | TRBV18 | 11 | TGTGCCAGCACGTACCAAGAGACCCAGTACTTC | CASTYQETQYF
- | TRBJ2-7 | once | TRBV5-1 | 12 | TGCGCCAGCAGCTTGTACAGAGACGAGCAGTACTTC | CASSLYRDEQYF
TRBD1 | TRBJ2-1 | few | TRBV12-3/TRBV12-4 | 18 | TGTGCCAGCACTCCGGGACAGGGTGTGGGAAGCGCCTACAATGAGCAGTTCTTC | CASTPGQGVGSAYNEQFF
- | TRBJ1-4 | - | TRBV12-3/TRBV12-4 | 17 | TGTGCCAGCAGCCGAAAAGGCAGGGGCGGCTTTAATGAAAAACTGTTTTTT | CASSRKGRGGFNEKLFF
- | TRBJ2-3 | - | TRBV10-3 | 18 | TGTGCCATCAGTGCTGGGTTCGGGGCGGGTACTAGCACAGATACGCAGTATTTT | CAISAGFGAGTSTDTQYF
- | TRBJ1-1 | few | TRBV29-1 | 14 | TGCAGCGTTGAGGCGGTGGGGACGAACACTGAAGCTTTCTTT | CSVEAVGTNTEAFF
- | TRBJ1-1 | - | TRBV7-9 | 14 | TGTGCCAGCAGCTTAGCGCCAGGAAACACTGAAGCTTTCTTT | CASSLAPGNTEAFF
- | TRBJ2-3 | few | TRBV7-6 | 14 | TGTGCCAGCAGCTTAGAACCGAACACAGATACGCAGTATTTT | CASSLEPNTDTQYF
TRBD1 | TRBJ1-2 | many | TRBV29-1 | 13 | TGCAGCGTCGATCGACAGGGTTCGGGTGGCTACACCTTC | CSVDRQGSGGYTF
- | TRBJ1-1 | few | TRBV7-9 | 14 | TGTGCCAGCAGCTTAGCGAGCACGGTCGGGATTGCTTTCTTT | CASSLASTVGIAFF